This T cell receptor beta chain was sequenced during a study of beta chain features in type 1 diabetes. Study context: Examination spanned about 99 million sorted cells from all samples.

Whole-study findings and limits: Fewer insertions but more deletions were seen at VDJ junctions in type 1 diabetes patients. A moderate, significant TCRB CDR3 shortening appeared in type 1 diabetes across four CD4+ subsets.

V dropped 5 bases and J dropped 0 bases, with 15 bases sitting between them. The CDR3 has 16 amino acids. The sequenced template was cDNA made from the entire isolated RNA. Some clones are missing from TCRdb's copy, which holds only in-frame ones; the method was immunoSEQ multiplex PCR. The sample includes more than 130,000 clones, about 7.1% of them seen just once. To note about this clone: Antigen specificity is unknown.

The chain couples TRBV23-1 to TRBJ2-3; D remains unclear. TRBV23-1 is an open reading frame, and its role is uncertain. The receptor was isolated from a woman aged 25 to 39 in good health. Sample: central memory CD4+ T cells from blood. In DNA, the CDR3 is TGCGCCAGCAGTGACATAATCCGTTCTAGCACAGATACGCAGTATTTT. Its translation is CASSDIIRSSTDTQYF.